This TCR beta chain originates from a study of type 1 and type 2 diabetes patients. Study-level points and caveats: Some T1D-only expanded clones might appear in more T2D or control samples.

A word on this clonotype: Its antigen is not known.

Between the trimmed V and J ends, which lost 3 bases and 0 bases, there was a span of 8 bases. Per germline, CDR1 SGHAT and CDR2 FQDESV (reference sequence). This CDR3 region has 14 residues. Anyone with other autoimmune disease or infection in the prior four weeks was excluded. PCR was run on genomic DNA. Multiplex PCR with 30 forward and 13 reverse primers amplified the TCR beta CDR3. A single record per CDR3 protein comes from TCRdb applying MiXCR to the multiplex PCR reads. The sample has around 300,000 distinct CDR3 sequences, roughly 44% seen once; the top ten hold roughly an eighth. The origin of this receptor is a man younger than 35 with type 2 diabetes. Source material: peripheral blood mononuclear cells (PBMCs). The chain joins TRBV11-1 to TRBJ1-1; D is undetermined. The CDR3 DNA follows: TGTGCCAGCAGCTTTCGGGTCATGAACACTGAAGCTTTCTTT. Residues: CASSFRVMNTEAFF.